Below, 22 T cell receptor beta chains from the same sample are listed, as sequenced in a study of blood T cell repertoires in COVID-19. Here immunoSEQ multiplex PCR was the method, and the copy in TCRdb shows in-frame clones only, minus some. Among hundreds of thousands of clones listed, roughly 85% were seen once. Material for sequencing was peripheral blood. The receptor source for this set is a woman between 25 and 40 years old with active or convalescent COVID-19.

This clone is a singleton in its sample. The CDR3: CASSLGTREAETQYF. The CDR3, as DNA: TGTGCCAGCAGCTTGGGGACCAGGGAGGCTGAGACCCAGTACTTC. This chain links TRBV5-8 with TRBJ2-5, with D perhaps matching TRBD2 (6 bases). The CDR3 sequence is 15 residues long. V lost 0 bases, J lost 5 bases, and 14 bases lay in between. Germline lookup yields CDR1 SGHTS and CDR2 YDEGEE.

This chain uses TRBV7-9 with TRBJ1-6; 8 nucleotides agree with TRBD1. Germline V gene lookup returns CDR1 SEHNR and CDR2 FQNEAQ (reference sequence). This CDR3 has 14 amino acids. With V trimmed by 5 bases and J by 8 bases, 5 bases remained unmatched. As DNA, the CDR3 is TGTGCCAGCAGCAAAGGACAGGGATATTCACCCCTCCACTTT. It yields the protein CASSKGQGYSPLHF.

In its sample, this clone was seen a few times. This chain links TRBV3-1 (or the pseudogene TRBV3-2) with TRBJ1-1; D unclear. The V end was cut by 2 bases, the J end by 1 base, with 5 bases between. Germline assignment: CDR1 LGHDT and CDR2 YNNKEL (reference sequence). The CDR3 loop spans 13 amino acids. CDR3 sequence reads: CASSQSENTEAFF. The DNA for the CDR3 is TGTGCCAGCAGCCAATCAGAGAACACTGAAGCTTTCTTT.

The chain is built from TRBV18 and TRBJ2-5, with 7 bases identical to TRBD1. This CDR3 contains 17 residues. The germline V gene encodes CDR1 KGHSH and CDR2 LQKENI. V lost 4 bases, J lost 9 bases, and 20 bases stayed unmatched. The CDR3 here is CASSLLEGIHSQGAQYF. CDR3 coding DNA: TGTGCCAGCTCACTATTAGAGGGAATTCACAGCCAGGGGGCCCAGTACTTC.

The chain joins TRBV6-2 or TRBV6-3 to TRBJ2-5; TRBD1 matches 7 bases. V shed 5 bases, J shed 5 bases, and the junction held 11 bases outside the gene matches. CDR1 and CDR2 (germline): MNHEY, SVGEGT. This CDR3 is built from 15 residues. Here the CDR3 DNA reads TGTGCCAGCAGTCAAGCCGACAGGGTTTGGGAGACCCAGTACTTC. It yields the protein CASSQADRVWETQYF.

The gene calls are TRBV2 and TRBJ2-6, with a weak D call TRBD2 (5 bases). V dropped 6 bases and J dropped 0 bases, with 9 bases sitting between them. The germline V gene has CDR1 SNHLY and CDR2 FYNNEI. CDR3 length: 15 residues. The CDR3: CASRGVYSGANVLTF. Written as DNA, the CDR3 is TGTGCCAGCAGGGGAGTCTACTCTGGGGCCAACGTCCTGACTTTC.

This clone has just one count. The chain uses TRBV10-3 and TRBJ2-7; tentatively, D is TRBD1 (6 bases). Germline V CDR1 and CDR2: ENHRY, SYGVKD. There are 14 residues in the CDR3. V was cut by 4 bases and J by 0 bases, with 10 bases left in between. The CDR3 here is CAISGTESSYEQYF. In DNA form, the CDR3 reads TGTGCCATCAGTGGGACAGAGAGCTCCTACGAGCAGTACTTC.

The chain is built from TRBV6-5 and TRBJ1-5; unclear D gene. Trimming shortened V by 10 bases and J by 5 bases, and 15 bases separated the two germline ends. The CDR3 totals 13 residues. Germline CDR1 reads MNHEY; CDR2 reads SVGAGI. DNA of the CDR3: TGTGCCACTTCGAGGCAGTTATATCAGCCCCAGCATTTT. It specifies CATSRQLYQPQHF.

V is TRBV2 and J is TRBJ1-5, with 7 positions matching TRBD1. CDR1 and CDR2 from the germline V gene are SNHLY and FYNNEI. This CDR3 comprises 13 residues. Trimming at V came to 5 bases and at J to 4 bases, leaving 2 bases not matched to a gene. The CDR3 DNA reads as TGTGCCAGCAGTTGGGACAGTAATCAGCCCCAGCATTTT. It specifies CASSWDSNQPQHF.

The V call is TRBV5-6, the J call TRBJ2-1, with D possibly TRBD1 on 5 matching bases. CDR1 is SGHDT and CDR2 is YYEEEE in the germline V gene. V dropped 4 bases and J dropped 9 bases, with 17 bases sitting between them. The CDR3 runs to 14 residues. The CDR3 loop reads CASSRRQMSGEQFF. The CDR3 DNA sequence: TGTGCCAGCAGCAGACGACAGATGTCGGGTGAGCAGTTCTTC.

The rearrangement links TRBV11-2 to TRBJ1-1; 8 bases match TRBD1. Germline V gene lookup returns CDR1 SGHAT and CDR2 FQNNGV. The CDR3 is 13 amino acids. V gave up 3 bases and J gave up 4 bases; unmatched junction bases: 1. The CDR3 nucleotides read TGTGCCAGCAGCTTCACAGGGGGCACTGAAGCTTTCTTT. Translating it yields CASSFTGGTEAFF.

The CDR3 loop is CASSSGQTTNYGYTF. In DNA form, the CDR3 reads TGTGCCAGTAGTTCCGGACAGACCACTAACTATGGCTACACCTTC. This chain uses TRBV19 with TRBJ1-2; D may be TRBD1 (6 bases). V lost 5 bases to trimming and J lost 0 bases, with 13 bases between them. Germline V lookup: CDR1 LNHDA, CDR2 SQIVND (reference sequence). This CDR3 has 15 amino acids.

CDR3 loop: CASRGPGRVAGEETQYF. The CDR3 nucleotides are TGTGCCAGCAGAGGGCCTGGCCGTGTTGCGGGGGAAGAGACCCAGTACTTC. The V and J genes are TRBV2 and TRBJ2-5, with 7 nucleotides matching TRBD2. The CDR3 consists of 17 residues. Germline CDR1 SNHLY, CDR2 FYNNEI. V lost 6 bases to trimming and J lost 3 bases; unmatched junction nucleotides: 16. Supplemented by reference TRBV2 and TRBJ2-5, the full variable domain reads EPEVTQTPSHQVTQMGQEVILRCVPISNHLYFYWYRQILGQKVEFLVSFYNNEISEKSEIFDDQFSVERPDGSNFTLKIRSTKLEDSAMYFCASRGPGRVAGEETQYFGPGTRLLVL.

The chain has TRBV27 and TRBJ1-2; 7 nucleotides align to TRBD1. J was trimmed by 0 bases and V by 2 bases; bases with no gene match: 6. Germline assignment: CDR1 MNHEY and CDR2 SMNVEV (reference sequence). This CDR3 contains 16 residues. The CDR3 loop reads CASSLAGTESNYGYTF. The CDR3 DNA reads as TGTGCCAGCAGTTTAGCAGGGACAGAGTCTAACTATGGCTACACCTTC.

The J gene is TRBJ2-1, the V gene TRBV19, with TRBD2 matching over 8 bases. V lost 3 bases, J lost 5 bases, and 6 bases stayed unmatched. The CDR3 has 15 residues. Germline V gives CDR1 LNHDA, CDR2 SQIVND (reference sequence). The CDR3 loop is CASSISGTRHNEQFF. The CDR3, as DNA: TGTGCCAGTAGTATTTCCGGGACTAGACACAATGAGCAGTTCTTC.

J is TRBJ2-5 and V is TRBV14; 8 bases align to TRBD1. Germline lookup yields CDR1 SGHDN and CDR2 FVKESK. The CDR3 covers 15 residues. J gave up 4 bases and V 4 bases, and 8 bases lay outside the gene matches. Here the CDR3 DNA reads TGTGCCAGCAGCCTACGACAGGGGATAGGAGAGACCCAGTACTTC. Amino acid sequence: CASSLRQGIGETQYF. Drawing the rest from reference TRBV14 and TRBJ2-5, the complete variable domain is EAGVTQFPSHSVIEKGQTVTLRCDPISGHDNLYWYRRVMGKEIKFLLHFVKESKQDESGMPNNRFLAERTGGTYSTLKVQPAELEDSGVYFCASSLRQGIGETQYFGPGTRLLVL.

The chain carries TRBV10-3 and TRBJ2-3; 7 bases are a match to TRBD2. The CDR3 is 15 amino acids. Germline values: CDR1 ENHRY, CDR2 SYGVKD. J gave up 2 bases and V 4 bases, and 6 bases lay outside the gene matches. The CDR3 region is CAISVGGSNTDTQYF. For the CDR3, the DNA is TGTGCCATCAGTGTTGGCGGGAGCAACACAGATACGCAGTATTTT.

The V call is TRBV11-3, the J call TRBJ2-1; TRBD2 aligns across 12 bases. CDR1 is SGHNT and CDR2 is YENEEA in the germline V gene. V gave up 5 bases and J gave up 2 bases; unmatched junction bases: 4. This CDR3 is built from 16 residues. CDR3 coding DNA: TGTGCCAGCAGCCGCCGGACTAGCGGGACCTACAATGAGCAGTTCTTC. Protein: CASSRRTSGTYNEQFF.

In its sample, this clone was seen once. The rearrangement joins TRBV9 to TRBJ2-1, with 7 positions matching TRBD2. CDR1 SGDLS and CDR2 YYNGEE come from the germline V gene. Unmatched junction bases numbered 6, after V lost 0 bases and J lost 0 bases. CDR3 length: 17 amino acids. In DNA, the CDR3 is TGTGCCAGCAGCGTAGGACTAGCTGAGAGCTCCTACAATGAGCAGTTCTTC. Amino acid sequence: CASSVGLAESSYNEQFF.

V and J are TRBV6-5 and TRBJ1-6; D perhaps matches TRBD1 (5 bases). The germline gives CDR1 MNHEY, CDR2 SVGAGI. Trimming shortened V by 6 bases and J by 10 bases, and 16 bases separated the two germline ends. CDR3 length: 14 residues. The CDR3 sequence: CASSLIQGNSPLHF. CDR3 DNA: TGTGCCAGCAGCCTAATTCAGGGAAACTCACCCCTCCACTTT.

V is TRBV5-1 and J is TRBJ2-3; 7 bases are shared with TRBD2. This CDR3 is 15 amino acids long. Germline trimming cut 6 bases from V and 0 bases from J; bases unmatched to any gene: 7. In germline, CDR1 is SGHRS, CDR2 YFSETQ. The DNA for the CDR3 is TGCGCCAGCAACTCTGCTAGCGGAAGCACAGATACGCAGTATTTT. It codes for CASNSASGSTDTQYF.

The chain recombines TRBV2 with TRBJ2-7, with 10 nucleotides matching TRBD2. CDR3 length equals 14 residues. V dropped 7 bases and J dropped 3; count of bases not matched to a gene: 6. From germline, CDR1 is SNHLY and CDR2 FYNNEI. The CDR3 nucleotides are TGTGCCAGCATCGGACTAGCGGAATACTACGAGCAGTACTTC. As protein: CASIGLAEYYEQYF.